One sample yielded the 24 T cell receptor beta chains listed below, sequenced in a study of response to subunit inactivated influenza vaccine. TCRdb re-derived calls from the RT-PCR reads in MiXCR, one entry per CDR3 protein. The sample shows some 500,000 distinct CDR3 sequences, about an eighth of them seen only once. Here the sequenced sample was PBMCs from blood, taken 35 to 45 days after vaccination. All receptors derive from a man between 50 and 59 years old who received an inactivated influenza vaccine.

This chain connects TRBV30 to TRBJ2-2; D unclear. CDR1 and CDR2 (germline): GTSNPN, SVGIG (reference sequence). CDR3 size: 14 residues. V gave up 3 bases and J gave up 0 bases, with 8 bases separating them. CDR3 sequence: CAWRSGPNTGELFF. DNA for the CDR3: TGTGCCTGGAGATCAGGACCGAACACCGGGGAGCTGTTTTTT. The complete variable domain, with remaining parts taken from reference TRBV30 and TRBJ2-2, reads SQTIHQWPATLVQPVGSPLSLECTVEGTSNPNLYWYRQAAGRGLQLLFYSVGIGQISSEVPQNLSASRPQDRQFILSSKKLLLSDSGFYLCAWRSGPNTGELFFGEGSRLTVL.

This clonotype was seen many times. Here the CDR3 DNA reads TGTGCCAGCAGCCCGACCGGGACAGGGTACAATGAGCAGTTCTTC. It is translated as CASSPTGTGYNEQFF. This chain links TRBV7-9 with TRBJ2-1, with 9 bases aligning to TRBD1. CDR3 size: 15 residues. Germline V lookup: CDR1 SEHNR, CDR2 FQNEAQ (reference sequence). With V trimmed by 5 bases and J by 4 bases, 6 bases remained unmatched.

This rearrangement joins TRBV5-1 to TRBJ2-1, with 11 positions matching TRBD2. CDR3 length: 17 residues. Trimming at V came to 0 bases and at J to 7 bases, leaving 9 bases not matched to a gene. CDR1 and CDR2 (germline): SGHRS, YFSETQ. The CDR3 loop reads CASSLGLAGPIVNEQFF. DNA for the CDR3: TGCGCCAGCAGCTTGGGACTAGCGGGACCAATTGTAAATGAGCAGTTCTTC. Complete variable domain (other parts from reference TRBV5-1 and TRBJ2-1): KAGVTQTPRYLIKTRGQQVTLSCSPISGHRSVSWYQQTPGQGLQFLFEYFSETQRNKGNFPGRFSGRQFSNSRSEMNVSTLELGDSALYLCASSLGLAGPIVNEQFFGPGTRLTVL.

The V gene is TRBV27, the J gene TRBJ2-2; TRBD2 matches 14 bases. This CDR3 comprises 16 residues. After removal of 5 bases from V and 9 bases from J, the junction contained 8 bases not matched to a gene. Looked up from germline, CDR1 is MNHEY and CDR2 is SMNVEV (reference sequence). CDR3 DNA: TGTGCCAGCAGTCCGCGGACTAGCGGGGGGATAAGGGAGCTGTTTTTT. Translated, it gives CASSPRTSGGIRELFF.

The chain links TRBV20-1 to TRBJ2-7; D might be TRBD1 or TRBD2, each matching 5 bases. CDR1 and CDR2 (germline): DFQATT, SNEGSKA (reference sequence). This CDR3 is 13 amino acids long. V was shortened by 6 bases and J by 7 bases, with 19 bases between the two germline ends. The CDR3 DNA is TGCAGTGCCTCGGACTGGGCCGAGGGGGAGCAGTACTTC. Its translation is CSASDWAEGEQYF.

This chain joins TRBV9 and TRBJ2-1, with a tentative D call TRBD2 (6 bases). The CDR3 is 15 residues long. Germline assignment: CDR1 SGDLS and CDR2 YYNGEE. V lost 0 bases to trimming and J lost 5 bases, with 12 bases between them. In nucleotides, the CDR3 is TGTGCCAGCAGCGTAGAGGGTAGCGGCCACAATGAGCAGTTCTTC. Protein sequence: CASSVEGSGHNEQFF. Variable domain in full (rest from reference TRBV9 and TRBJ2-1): DSGVTQTPKHLITATGQRVTLRCSPRSGDLSVYWYQQSLDQGLQFLIQYYNGEERAKGNILERFSAQQFPDLHSELNLSSLELGDSALYFCASSVEGSGHNEQFFGPGTRLTVL.

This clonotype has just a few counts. CDR3 sequence reads: CASSLFGVQETQYF. CDR3 in DNA: TGTGCCAGCAGCTTGTTCGGGGTCCAAGAGACCCAGTACTTC. V gene TRBV5-6 combines with J gene TRBJ2-5, with D possibly being TRBD2 (5 bases). Between the trimmed V and J ends, which lost 1 base and 1 base, there was a span of 8 bases. This CDR3 has 14 residues. The germline gives CDR1 SGHDT, CDR2 YYEEEE. The variable domain in full, with the rest retrieved from reference TRBV5-6 and TRBJ2-5, is DAGVTQSPTHLIKTRGQQVTLRCSPKSGHDTVSWYQQALGQGPQFIFQYYEEEERQRGNFPDRFSGHQFPNYSSELNVNALLLGDSALYLCASSLFGVQETQYFGPGTRLLVL.

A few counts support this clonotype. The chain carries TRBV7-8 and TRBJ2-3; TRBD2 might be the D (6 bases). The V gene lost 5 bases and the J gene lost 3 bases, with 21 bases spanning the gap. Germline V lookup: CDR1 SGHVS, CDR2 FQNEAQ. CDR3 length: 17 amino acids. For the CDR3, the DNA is TGTGCCAGCAGCCCAGTGGGGACGGGGGACCGAACAGATACGCAGTATTTT. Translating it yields CASSPVGTGDRTDTQYF.

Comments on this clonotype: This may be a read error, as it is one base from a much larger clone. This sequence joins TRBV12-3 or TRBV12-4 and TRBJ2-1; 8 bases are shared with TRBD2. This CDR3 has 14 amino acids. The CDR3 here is CVSSFPGGSNEQFF. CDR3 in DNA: TGTGTCAGCAGTTTCCCGGGAGGGAGCAATGAGCAGTTCTTC.

The CDR3 spells CASSFNAGYEQYF. The CDR3 DNA reads TGTGCCAGCAGTTTCAATGCGGGATACGAGCAGTACTTC. The chain recombines TRBV12-3 or TRBV12-4 with TRBJ2-7; perhaps TRBD2 as D (6 bases). V shed 3 bases and J shed 4 bases, with 10 bases lying between them. This CDR3 has 13 residues.

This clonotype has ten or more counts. For the CDR3, the DNA is TGTGCCAGCAGTTTATACGCTAGCGACTACAATGAGCAGTTCTTC. The encoded protein is CASSLYASDYNEQFF. V usage is TRBV28 and J usage is TRBJ2-1, with a tentative D call TRBD2 (6 bases). V was pared by 1 base and J by 3 bases, with 10 bases between. CDR3 length equals 15 residues. Germline V gene sequence: CDR1 MDHEN, CDR2 SYDVKM.

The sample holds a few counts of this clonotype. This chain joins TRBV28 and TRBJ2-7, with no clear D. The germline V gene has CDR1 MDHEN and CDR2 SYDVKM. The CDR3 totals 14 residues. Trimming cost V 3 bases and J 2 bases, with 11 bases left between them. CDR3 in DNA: TGTGCCAGCAGTTTCCTTGGACCCACCTACGAGCAGTACTTC. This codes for CASSFLGPTYEQYF. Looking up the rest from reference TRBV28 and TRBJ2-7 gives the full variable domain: DVKVTQSSRYLVKRTGEKVFLECVQDMDHENMFWYRQDPGLGLRLIYFSYDVKMKEKGDIPEGYSVSREKKERFSLILESASTNQTSMYLCASSFLGPTYEQYFGPGTRLTVT.

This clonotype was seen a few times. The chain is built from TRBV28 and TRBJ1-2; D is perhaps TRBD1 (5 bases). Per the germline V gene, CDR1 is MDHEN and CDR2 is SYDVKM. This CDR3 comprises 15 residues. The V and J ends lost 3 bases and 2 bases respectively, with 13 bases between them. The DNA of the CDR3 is TGTGCCAGCAGTTTGGGGGGTGGACAAAACTATGGCTACACCTTC. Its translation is CASSLGGGQNYGYTF.

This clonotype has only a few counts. CDR3 sequence reads: CASRDRGQPETQYF. CDR3 bases: TGTGCCAGCCGGGACAGGGGGCAGCCAGAGACCCAGTACTTC. The J gene is TRBJ2-5, the V gene TRBV12-3 or TRBV12-4; 12 positions match TRBD1. The CDR3 is 14 amino acids. J lost 4 bases, V lost 8 bases, and 5 bases had no gene match.

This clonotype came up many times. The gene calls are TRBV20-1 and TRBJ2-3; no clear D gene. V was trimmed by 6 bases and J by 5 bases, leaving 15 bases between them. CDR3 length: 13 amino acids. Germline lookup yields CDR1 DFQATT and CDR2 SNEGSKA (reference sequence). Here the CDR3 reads CSAEVRARDTQYF. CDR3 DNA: TGCAGTGCCGAGGTTCGGGCGAGAGATACGCAGTATTTT.

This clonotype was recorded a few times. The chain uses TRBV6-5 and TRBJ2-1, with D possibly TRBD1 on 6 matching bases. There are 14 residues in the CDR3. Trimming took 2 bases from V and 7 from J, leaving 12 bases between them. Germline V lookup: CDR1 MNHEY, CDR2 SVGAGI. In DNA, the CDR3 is TGTGCCAGCAGTTACGAAACAGGGATAAATGAGCAGTTCTTC. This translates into CASSYETGINEQFF.

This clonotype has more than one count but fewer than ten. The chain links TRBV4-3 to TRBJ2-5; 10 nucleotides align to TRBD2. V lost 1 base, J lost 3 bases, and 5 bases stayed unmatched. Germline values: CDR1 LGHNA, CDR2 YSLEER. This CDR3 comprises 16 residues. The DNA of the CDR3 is TGCGCCAGCAGCCAAGCCTGGACTAGCGGTGAAGAGACCCAGTACTTC. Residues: CASSQAWTSGEETQYF.

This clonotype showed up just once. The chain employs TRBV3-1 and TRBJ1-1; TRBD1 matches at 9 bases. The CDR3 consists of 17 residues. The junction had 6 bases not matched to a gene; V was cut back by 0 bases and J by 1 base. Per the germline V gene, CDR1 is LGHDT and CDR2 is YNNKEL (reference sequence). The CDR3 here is CASSQETGGGENTEAFF. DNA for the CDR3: TGTGCCAGCAGCCAAGAAACAGGGGGCGGGGAGAACACTGAAGCTTTCTTT.

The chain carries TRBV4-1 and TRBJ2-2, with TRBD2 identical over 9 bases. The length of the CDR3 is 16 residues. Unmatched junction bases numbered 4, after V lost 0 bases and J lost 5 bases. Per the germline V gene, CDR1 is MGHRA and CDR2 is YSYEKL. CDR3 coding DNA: TGCGCCAGCAGCCAAGAACTGCTAGCGGGGACCGGGGAGCTGTTTTTT. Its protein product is CASSQELLAGTGELFF.

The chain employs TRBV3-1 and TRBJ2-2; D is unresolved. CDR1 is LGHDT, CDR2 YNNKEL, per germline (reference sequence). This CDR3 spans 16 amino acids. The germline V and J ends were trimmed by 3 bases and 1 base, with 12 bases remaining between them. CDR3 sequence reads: CASSQLSPENTGELFF. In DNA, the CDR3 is TGTGCCAGCAGCCAGTTGTCGCCAGAGAACACCGGGGAGCTGTTTTTT.

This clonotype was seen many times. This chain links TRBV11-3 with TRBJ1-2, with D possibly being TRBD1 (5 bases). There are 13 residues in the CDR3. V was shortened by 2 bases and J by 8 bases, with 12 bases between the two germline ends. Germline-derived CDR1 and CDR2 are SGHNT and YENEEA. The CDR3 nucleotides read TGTGCCAGCAGCTTATCGAGGGGAATCGGCTACACCTTC. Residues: CASSLSRGIGYTF.

The DNA for the CDR3 is TGTGCCAGCAGCTTAGACGCGGGGAAACAAGAGACCCAGTACTTC. Amino acids: CASSLDAGKQETQYF. V gene TRBV11-2 combines with J gene TRBJ2-5, with a weak D call TRBD2 (6 bases). The CDR3 sequence is 15 residues long. The germline V and J ends were trimmed by 0 bases and 2 bases, with 10 bases remaining between them. From germline, CDR1 is SGHAT and CDR2 FQNNGV.

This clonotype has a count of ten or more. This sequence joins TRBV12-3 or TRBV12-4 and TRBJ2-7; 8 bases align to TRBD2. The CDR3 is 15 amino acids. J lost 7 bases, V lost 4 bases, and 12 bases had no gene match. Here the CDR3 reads CASSSPGLGRVEQYF. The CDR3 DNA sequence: TGTGCCAGCAGTTCCCCGGGACTAGGTCGTGTAGAGCAGTACTTC.

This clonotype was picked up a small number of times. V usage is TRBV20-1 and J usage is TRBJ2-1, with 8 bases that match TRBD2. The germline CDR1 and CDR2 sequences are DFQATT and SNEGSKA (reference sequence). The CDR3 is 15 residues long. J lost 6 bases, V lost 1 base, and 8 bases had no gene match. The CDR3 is CSARGTSFQANEQFF. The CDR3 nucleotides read TGCAGTGCTAGAGGGACTAGCTTTCAGGCCAATGAGCAGTTCTTC.